This is a list of T cell receptor beta chains from one sample in a study of tumor and adjacent non-tumor tissue in lung cancer. MiXCR, run by TCRdb on the multiplex PCR reads, gives a single entry per CDR3 protein. The repertoire holds around 80,000 distinct CDR3 sequences, with just over 75% as singletons. The sample was distant non-tumor lung tissue. These receptors were obtained from a man between 65 and 80 years old with non-small cell lung cancer. The CDR3 runs from the conserved cysteine through the conserved F or W. A D gene is named only where the DNA matches it firmly. Not every row has a clone size; where given, it reads once, few, many or a size class.

TRBJ2-2 TRBV12-3/TRBV12-4 - - 13 CASSRTDTGELFF
TRBJ2-5 TRBV4-3 - - 16 CASSQGVGLLGETHYF
TRBJ2-3 TRBV10-3 TRBD2 - 13 CAIRAGETDTQYF
TRBJ2-1 TRBV6-5 TRBD2 - 16 CASSSISASGRDEQFF
TRBJ2-1 TRBV6-5 - - 14 CASSSQDRNNEQSF
TRBJ2-2 TRBV6-5 - - 12 CASVGGHGELLF
TRBJ2-7 TRBV6-5 TRBD2 - 16 CASRPRTCGRLYERYF
TRBJ1-2 TRBV20-1 - - 11 CSARENRDYTF
TRBJ2-7 TRBV1 - many 14 CTSSPSGRSYEQYF
TRBJ1-1 TRBV6-5 - - 11 CDVTVNTEAFF
TRBJ2-3 TRBV28 - - 14 CASRRLVGLDTQYF
TRBJ2-7 TRBV29-1 - - 13 CNVARQRFYEQYF
TRBJ1-2 TRBV30 - few 12 CAWADRNYGYTF
TRBJ2-5 TRBV20-1 - - 14 CSVRDPNHQETQYF
TRBJ2-7 TRBV20-1 TRBD2 few 14 CSARLAGGFYEQYF
TRBJ2-1 TRBV10-3 - - 15 CAIIDATGSYNELFF
TRBJ2-3 TRBV4-3 TRBD2 - 17 CSSSQDGPSGSTDMQYF
TRBJ1-1 TRBV12-3/TRBV12-4 - - 13 CVCSLAGRTEAFF
TRBJ1-5 TRBV10-1 - - 12 CAISPGDQHHHF
TRBJ2-1 TRBV28 TRBD2 - 17 CASNVNAGLAGRDEQFF
TRBJ1-6 TRBV6-1 - - 16 CASSEEGGYYNSPIQF
TRBJ1-1 TRBV28 - many 13 CASSLEVGTEAFF
TRBJ2-1 TRBV7-8 - many 12 CASSLGDNEQFF
TRBJ1-6 TRBV11-2 - - 18 CANSARVGGSSYNSPLQF
TRBJ2-1 TRBV12-5 TRBD2 - 18 CASGLEPSGLGEVGEQFF
TRBJ1-2 TRBV12-3/TRBV12-4 TRBD1 - 15 CASSAVDRDSYDYIF
TRBJ1-5 TRBV24-1 TRBD1 - 15 CATSDDRTGDHPQDF
TRBJ2-3 TRBV11-2 TRBD2 few 15 CASSLVAGGPDTQYF
TRBJ2-2 TRBV6-6 - - 15 CASRQGIGNIGEPFF
TRBJ2-7 TRBV6-1 - - 13 CASKFGSSHEQYF
TRBJ2-1 TRBV5-1 TRBD2 few 20 CASKVITGLAAGSSYNEQFF
TRBJ2-1 TRBV29-1 - once 14 CSLKGQVPYYEQFF
TRBJ2-7 TRBV6-1 - - 13 CASKFGSSYEQLF
TRBJ1-1 TRBV4-1 - - 15 CASSQGQDWNTEAFF
TRBJ2-1 TRBV29-1 - - 12 CSVAECRNEQFF
TRBJ2-1 TRBV7-9 TRBD2 - 15 CASSFSIPGGIEQFF
TRBJ2-7 TRBV11-1 - - 15 CARSLEASTSYERYF
TRBJ2-4 TRBV5-6 TRBD1 once 17 CANSATGTGVVGNIQYF
TRBJ2-1 TRBV6-1 TRBD2 - 19 CASSEETQLQREAHNEQFF
TRBJ2-7 TRBV12-5 - - 18 CANGLEFSGATDSYEQYF
TRBJ2-3 TRBV2 TRBD2 - 14 CASRAGGRSDTQYF
TRBJ1-5 TRBV12-3/TRBV12-4 - - 15 CASSLGTGGNQLEHF
TRBJ2-7 TRBV11-3 - - 15 CASSIDGAQAREQYF
TRBJ1-1 TRBV5-5 TRBD1 few 14 CASSQDRVNTEAFF
TRBJ1-2 TRBV12-3/TRBV12-4 - - 13 CASSLGVVYDYTF
TRBJ2-7 TRBV20-1 TRBD2 many 14 CSASLAGGPHEQYF
TRBJ1-2 TRBV29-1 - - 13 CSVIEHGGGGYTF
TRBJ2-7 TRBV5-5 - few 13 CANSLGSFPEQYF
TRBJ1-5 TRBV2 - - 12 CASSRENQPQHF
TRBJ1-5 TRBV11-2 TRBD1 - 14 CASRLDRGWQPQHF
TRBJ1-1 TRBV5-1 - - 14 CASRSQPNSHEAFF
TRBJ1-2 TRBV6-6 - once 14 CASTPPCASYGYTF
TRBJ2-3 TRBV11-3 - - 15 CASTHREVSTDMLYF